The rows below give T cell receptor beta chains drawn from one sample of a study of blood T cell repertoires in COVID-19. Profiled with immunoSEQ multiplex PCR; TCRdb holds only in-frame clones, not every one. The sample includes a few hundred thousand clones, less than 90% of them seen just once. What was sequenced was peripheral blood. The receptors come from a man aged 30 to 39 with active or convalescent COVID-19. The CDR3 runs from the conserved cysteine through the conserved F or W. Each record gives: V gene, J gene, clone size, D gene, CDR3 DNA, CDR3 protein. D genes are given only for firm matches. Clone size appears in some rows only: once, few, many, or a class for an expanded clone.

V gene: TRBV25-1
J gene: TRBJ2-7
clone size: few
D gene: TRBD2
CDR3 DNA: TGTGCCAGCAGTGAATATAAAGCGGGGTTAAGCTCCTACGAGCAGTACTTC
CDR3 protein: CASSEYKAGLSSYEQYF

V gene: TRBV5-6
J gene: TRBJ1-5
clone size: -
D gene: TRBD1
CDR3 DNA: TGTGCCAGCAGCTCCGGGACAGGGTATGTTCAGCCCCAGCATTTT
CDR3 protein: CASSSGTGYVQPQHF

V gene: TRBV6-6
J gene: TRBJ2-1
clone size: few
D gene: TRBD1
CDR3 DNA: TGTGCCAGCAGGCGACAGGGGAATGAGCAGTTCTTC
CDR3 protein: CASRRQGNEQFF

V gene: TRBV13
J gene: TRBJ2-1
clone size: -
D gene: TRBD2
CDR3 DNA: TGTGCCAGCGAGTTGCGGGGGTACTCCTACAATGAGCAGTTCTTC
CDR3 protein: CASELRGYSYNEQFF

V gene: TRBV18
J gene: TRBJ1-1
clone size: -
D gene: TRBD1
CDR3 DNA: TGTGCCAGCTCACCACAGGGACAGCCGACTGAAGCTTTCTTT
CDR3 protein: CASSPQGQPTEAFF

V gene: TRBV9
J gene: TRBJ2-3
clone size: -
D gene: -
CDR3 DNA: TGTGCCAGCAGCGCCCGGGACTCGAACACAGATACGCAGTATTTT
CDR3 protein: CASSARDSNTDTQYF

V gene: TRBV11-2
J gene: TRBJ1-1
clone size: -
D gene: TRBD1
CDR3 DNA: TGTGCCAGCAGCTTAGGGACAGGGGAAGCTTTCTTT
CDR3 protein: CASSLGTGEAFF

V gene: TRBV2
J gene: TRBJ2-5
clone size: -
D gene: TRBD2
CDR3 DNA: TGTGCCAGCAACCCGGGACTAGGTAGTCGGGAGACCCAGTACTTC
CDR3 protein: CASNPGLGSRETQYF

V gene: TRBV11-2
J gene: TRBJ2-7
clone size: -
D gene: -
CDR3 DNA: TGTGCCAGCAGCTTAGATGCGGGGTCCACCTACGAGCAGTACTTC
CDR3 protein: CASSLDAGSTYEQYF

V gene: TRBV3-1/TRBV3-2
J gene: TRBJ1-1
clone size: -
D gene: -
CDR3 DNA: TGTGCCAGCAGCCACGTCACTGAAGCTTTCTTT
CDR3 protein: CASSHVTEAFF

V gene: TRBV23-1
J gene: TRBJ1-1
clone size: -
D gene: TRBD1
CDR3 DNA: TGCGCCAGCAGTCAAGACAGGGCGGTGAACACTGAAGCTTTCTTT
CDR3 protein: CASSQDRAVNTEAFF

V gene: TRBV29-1
J gene: TRBJ2-6
clone size: -
D gene: TRBD1
CDR3 DNA: TGCAGCGCCGTGGACAGGGCTGGGGCCAACGTCCTGACTTTC
CDR3 protein: CSAVDRAGANVLTF

V gene: TRBV13
J gene: TRBJ1-3
clone size: -
D gene: -
CDR3 DNA: TGTGCCAGCAGCTCGCAGGGCTCTGGAAACACCATATATTTT
CDR3 protein: CASSSQGSGNTIYF

V gene: TRBV28
J gene: TRBJ2-1
clone size: -
D gene: TRBD2
CDR3 DNA: TGTGCCAGCAGTTTCGGCGGGAGGAGCAATGAGCAGTTCTTC
CDR3 protein: CASSFGGRSNEQFF

V gene: TRBV29-1
J gene: TRBJ2-7
clone size: once
D gene: TRBD1
CDR3 DNA: TGCAGCGTTACCGGACAGGGTTTCCACGAGCAGTACTTC
CDR3 protein: CSVTGQGFHEQYF

V gene: TRBV6-5
J gene: TRBJ1-1
clone size: -
D gene: -
CDR3 DNA: TGTGCCAGCAGGGGGGGGTTGGGTTTGAACACTGAAGCTTTCTTT
CDR3 protein: CASRGGLGLNTEAFF

V gene: TRBV9
J gene: TRBJ1-3
clone size: once
D gene: -
CDR3 DNA: TGTGCCAGCAGCTTGAACAGGGTCTCAGGTGGAAACACCATATATTTT
CDR3 protein: CASSLNRVSGGNTIYF

V gene: TRBV29-1
J gene: TRBJ1-1
clone size: -
D gene: -
CDR3 DNA: TGCAGCACCAAAGTCCGGGGGGGGACTGAAGCTTTCTTT
CDR3 protein: CSTKVRGGTEAFF

V gene: TRBV4-1
J gene: TRBJ1-4
clone size: -
D gene: TRBD1
CDR3 DNA: TGCGCCAGCAGCCAAGTGACAGGGGGCCAAGAAAAACTGTTTTTT
CDR3 protein: CASSQVTGGQEKLFF

V gene: TRBV7-2
J gene: TRBJ1-1
clone size: -
D gene: -
CDR3 DNA: TGTGCCAGCAGCCCCCCCCCTACAGGGTCCACTGAAGCTTTCTTT
CDR3 protein: CASSPPPTGSTEAFF

V gene: TRBV10-2
J gene: TRBJ2-1
clone size: -
D gene: TRBD2
CDR3 DNA: TGCGCCACCGGGGGGCAGCGGGGGGGCGAGGTCAATGAGCAGTTCTTC
CDR3 protein: CATGGQRGGEVNEQFF

V gene: TRBV5-1
J gene: TRBJ2-7
clone size: few
D gene: -
CDR3 DNA: TGCGCCAGCGCCCCGGGCAGGGCGGACTACGAGCAGTACTTC
CDR3 protein: CASAPGRADYEQYF

V gene: TRBV19
J gene: TRBJ2-5
clone size: -
D gene: TRBD2
CDR3 DNA: TGTGCCAGCCGGACTAGCGGGCTACAAGAGACCCAGTACTTC
CDR3 protein: CASRTSGLQETQYF

V gene: TRBV15
J gene: TRBJ2-1
clone size: few
D gene: -
CDR3 DNA: TGTGCCACCAGCAGGGGAGCGGGCAATGAGCAGTTCTTC
CDR3 protein: CATSRGAGNEQFF

V gene: TRBV4-2
J gene: TRBJ2-5
clone size: -
D gene: TRBD2
CDR3 DNA: TGTGCCAGCACCCCAGGGACTAGCAGGGAGACCCAGTACTTC
CDR3 protein: CASTPGTSRETQYF

V gene: TRBV6-5
J gene: TRBJ2-5
clone size: -
D gene: TRBD2
CDR3 DNA: TGTGCCAGCAGTTCCCGCCCTAGCGGGCAAGAGACCCAGTACTTC
CDR3 protein: CASSSRPSGQETQYF